The clone carrying this T cell receptor (beta chain) was detected ten times or more. The target antigen is unknown. A process of 5'RACE template switching, which added a universal primer site and UMIs, was used to make TCR cDNA. MiXCR, run by TCRdb on the 5' RACE reads, gives a single entry per CDR3 protein. The sample lists under 150,000 distinct CDR3 sequences, about 7.7% occurring once. This sample was included in a study of T cells after yellow fever vaccination. The CDR3 spans 16 residues. Germline values: CDR1 SGHTA, CDR2 FQGNSA. V was pared by 1 base and J by 6 bases, with 6 bases of the junction left unmatched. Study-level findings and limits: Clones that expanded after primary vaccination mostly reappeared after the booster (just under 98% CD4, approximately 87% CD8). Abundant clonotypes (contaminants from the bulk population) could be present in FACS-sorted repertoires.

Specimen: CD4+ T cells sorted from PBMCs, collected 5 days after the yellow fever booster vaccination. The clonotype comes from a man aged 25-45 years who received the YFV17D yellow fever vaccine. The chain couples TRBV7-2 to TRBJ2-3; 11 bases fit TRBD2. CDR3 in DNA: TGTGCCAGCAGCTTAGGGGTAGCGGGAGGGGGGGATACGCAGTATTTT. Protein: CASSLGVAGGGDTQYF. The full variable domain, completed using reference TRBV7-2 and TRBJ2-3, is GAGVSQSPSNKVTEKGKDVELRCDPISGHTALYWYRQSLGQGLEFLIYFQGNSAPDKSGLPSDRFSAERTGGSVSTLTIQRTQQEDSAVYLCASSLGVAGGGDTQYFGPGTRLTVL.